The clone carrying this TCR beta chain was seen a handful of times. As yet, its antigen is unknown. Time point denoted: cycle 4 day 1 (C4D1), after 5 to 7 weeks of nivolumab. Every patient experienced relapse after autologous stem cell transplantation, and brentuximab vedotin exposure varied. The source of the sample is a study of PD-1 blockade in classical Hodgkin lymphoma. On the study more broadly: Administration of nivolumab to patients was at 3 mg/kg intravenously every 2 weeks.

Study observations and caveats: Those achieving complete response showed baseline diversity like newly diagnosed patients.

The table came from immunoSEQ multiplex PCR; TCRdb's copy has only in-frame clones and leaves some out. The table includes tens of thousands of clones, 78% detected once. V dropped 5 bases and J dropped 7; count of bases not matched to a gene: 5. The germline V gene encodes CDR1 SEHNR and CDR2 FQNEAQ (reference sequence). The CDR3 contains 14 residues. Sequenced material: peripheral blood mononuclear cells (PBMCs), taken before the fourth cycle of nivolumab. The sequence came from a human donor with classical Hodgkin lymphoma. The J gene is TRBJ1-6, the V gene TRBV7-9; 7 nucleotides match TRBD1. The DNA for the CDR3 is TGTGCCAGCAGCCGAGGGGGCAGGAATTCACCCCTCCACTTT. This encodes CASSRGGRNSPLHF.